The 30 T cell receptor beta chains given below trace back to one sample, sequenced in a study of blood T cell repertoires in COVID-19. The assay was immunoSEQ multiplex PCR, and TCRdb's table has in-frame clones only and misses some. The sample has 250,000 to 300,000 clones, around nine tenths seen once; the top ten hold approximately 2%. The sequencing sample was made of peripheral blood. The receptors here all came from a man aged 30-40 years with active or convalescent COVID-19.

The CDR3 DNA sequence: TGTGCCATCAGGGAGCTCCGGGGGTATGAGCAGTTCTTC. Translation: CAIRELRGYEQFF. The rearrangement joins TRBV10-3 to TRBJ2-1; a possible D gene is TRBD2 (6 bases). The CDR3 covers 13 residues. In germline, CDR1 is ENHRY, CDR2 SYGVKD. The V end was cut by 6 bases, the J end by 8 bases, with 14 bases between.

The V gene is TRBV2, the J gene TRBJ2-1; 9 bases map to TRBD2. CDR3 size: 13 residues. V lost 7 bases and J lost 10; bases outside the gene matches: 8. Germline CDR1 is SNHLY and CDR2 is FYNNEI. The DNA for the CDR3 is TGTGCCAGCAACGGCGGGGGGGCCCTGGAGCAGTTCTTC. Translating gives CASNGGGALEQFF.

The chain couples TRBV7-3 to TRBJ2-1; 12 nucleotides match TRBD1. The junction had 20 bases not matched to a gene; V was cut back by 5 bases and J by 0 bases. CDR3 size: 22 residues. Germline CDR1 is SGHTA and CDR2 is FQGTGA. Here the CDR3 reads CASSRDRGRPSGGLNSYNEQFF. In DNA, the CDR3 is TGTGCCAGCAGCCGGGACAGGGGGCGGCCTAGCGGGGGACTAAACTCCTACAATGAGCAGTTCTTC.

This clone was detected once. This chain links TRBV25-1 with TRBJ1-4, with D maybe TRBD1 (5 bases). CDR3 length: 15 residues. Between the trimmed V and J ends, which lost 2 bases and 8 bases, there was a span of 15 bases. CDR1 and CDR2 (germline): MGHDK, SYGVNS. CDR3 sequence reads: CASSEHRSGGEKLFF. In DNA, the CDR3 is TGTGCCAGCAGTGAACACAGGTCAGGTGGAGAAAAACTGTTTTTT.

This clone was detected only once. The chain is built from TRBV20-1 and TRBJ2-1; 9 nucleotides align to TRBD2. J gave up 3 bases and V 3 bases, and 9 bases lay outside the gene matches. From germline, CDR1 is DFQATT and CDR2 SNEGSKA (reference sequence). The CDR3 loop spans 16 amino acids. This CDR3 reads CSASGAGGLLYNEQFF. For the CDR3, the DNA is TGCAGTGCTAGTGGTGCGGGGGGGCTTCTCTACAATGAGCAGTTCTTC.

This sequence joins TRBV20-1 and TRBJ2-7, with D uncertain. CDR3 length equals 11 residues. The V gene lost 6 bases and the J gene lost 6 bases, with 12 bases spanning the gap. CDR1 and CDR2 from the germline V gene are DFQATT and SNEGSKA (reference sequence). CDR3: CSARTAREQYF. The CDR3 nucleotides are TGCAGTGCCAGAACAGCTCGCGAGCAGTACTTC.

The rearrangement links TRBV7-9 to TRBJ1-5; 7 bases are a match to TRBD1. The junction had 4 bases not matched to a gene; V was cut back by 5 bases and J by 6 bases. This CDR3 comprises 13 residues. Germline V CDR1 and CDR2: SEHNR, FQNEAQ (reference sequence). The CDR3 coding sequence is TGTGCCAGCAGCCCCGACAGGGTTCAGCCCCAGCATTTT. This codes for CASSPDRVQPQHF. Filled out from reference TRBV7-9 and TRBJ1-5, the complete variable domain reads DTGVSQNPRHKITKRGQNVTFRCDPISEHNRLYWYRQTLGQGPEFLTYFQNEAQLEKSRLLSDRFSAERPKGSFSTLEIQRTEQGDSAMYLCASSPDRVQPQHFGDGTRLSIL.

The genes are TRBV4-3 and TRBJ1-1, with D maybe TRBD1 (5 bases). The ends were cut back, 1 base at V and 0 bases at J, with 9 bases in the middle. The CDR3 has 15 residues. The germline V gene has CDR1 LGHNA and CDR2 YSLEER. DNA of the CDR3: TGCGCCAGCAGCCAAGGACAGCGAATGAACACTGAAGCTTTCTTT. It is translated as CASSQGQRMNTEAFF.

V usage is TRBV4-1 and J usage is TRBJ1-5; TRBD1 matches 8 bases. Unmatched junction bases numbered 11, after V lost 3 bases and J lost 1 base. The CDR3 length is 18 residues. The germline V gene encodes CDR1 MGHRA and CDR2 YSYEKL. As DNA, the CDR3 is TGCGCCAGCAGCCAGAGTCAAACAGGGGGACGAAGCAATCAGCCCCAGCATTTT. As protein: CASSQSQTGGRSNQPQHF.

The chain is built from TRBV27 and TRBJ1-1; 9 bases match TRBD1. Germline V lookup: CDR1 MNHEY, CDR2 SMNVEV (reference sequence). The ends lost 5 bases at V and 7 bases at J; junction bases unmatched: 20. CDR3 length: 18 residues. The CDR3 region is CASSPVDRGSDPRNEAFF. The CDR3 DNA follows: TGTGCCAGCAGTCCCGTAGACAGGGGGTCGGACCCCCGAAATGAAGCTTTCTTT.

This chain uses TRBV6-5 with TRBJ1-1; D is unresolved. Per germline, CDR1 MNHEY and CDR2 SVGAGI. V shed 7 bases and J shed 8 bases, with 17 bases lying between them. This CDR3 has 13 amino acids. CDR3 sequence (DNA): TGTGCCAGCACCCTGGGAGGCGGAGGAGAAGCTTTCTTT. Its protein product is CASTLGGGGEAFF.

The V call is TRBV5-1, the J call TRBJ1-3, with 9 bases fitting TRBD1. V shed 3 bases and J 4 bases; nucleotides not matched to a gene: 20. The CDR3 consists of 20 residues. Germline CDR1 and CDR2: SGHRS and YFSETQ. DNA of the CDR3: TGCGCCAGCAGCTCCCCCCTCGGGACAGGGTCCAGCGATAGCGGAAACACCATATATTTT. It translates to CASSSPLGTGSSDSGNTIYF.

The rearrangement joins TRBV2 to TRBJ2-2; 11 nucleotides line up with TRBD2. The CDR3 contains 18 residues. With 0 bases clipped from V and 6 bases from J, the junction kept 9 bases outside the gene matches. Germline-derived CDR1 and CDR2 are SNHLY and FYNNEI. CDR3: CASSEALRLAGGPGELFF. For the CDR3, the DNA is TGTGCCAGCAGTGAAGCGCTTCGTTTAGCGGGGGGGCCCGGGGAGCTGTTTTTT.

The genes are TRBV29-1 and TRBJ2-4; D possibly corresponds to TRBD1 (6 bases). The germline CDR1 and CDR2 sequences are SQVTM and ANQGSEA. CDR3 size: 14 residues. Trimming cost V 6 bases and J 7 bases, with 19 bases left between them. CDR3 sequence reads: CSVATPGQPNIQYF. The CDR3, as DNA: TGCAGCGTAGCCACGCCCGGACAGCCTAACATTCAGTACTTC.

The chain employs TRBV27 and TRBJ1-2, with a weak D call TRBD1 (5 bases). Germline CDR1 MNHEY, CDR2 SMNVEV (reference sequence). The germline V and J ends were trimmed by 0 bases and 10 bases, with 9 bases remaining between them. The CDR3 totals 12 residues. The CDR3 DNA reads TGTGCCAGCAGTTTATCGGGGGGGACCTACACCTTC. Amino acids: CASSLSGGTYTF.

The count of this clone is one. The V and J genes are TRBV4-3 and TRBJ2-3; 7 bases agree with TRBD2. J gave up 1 base and V 4 bases, and 11 bases lay outside the gene matches. There are 17 residues in the CDR3. Per the germline V gene, CDR1 is LGHNA and CDR2 is YSLEER. CDR3 DNA: TGCGCCAGCAGCCCCCATGAGGTGGGAGGGGGCACAGATACGCAGTATTTT. As protein: CASSPHEVGGGTDTQYF.

The chain couples TRBV6-5 to TRBJ1-2; 7 nucleotides align to TRBD1. The trim removed 5 bases at V and 3 bases at J, leaving 9 bases unmatched. In germline, CDR1 is MNHEY, CDR2 SVGAGI. The CDR3 loop spans 15 amino acids. The CDR3, as DNA: TGTGCCAGCAGTAGACTTACAGGGGCGGACTATGGCTACACCTTC. Translation gives CASSRLTGADYGYTF.

DNA of the CDR3: TGTGCCAGTAGGAGACAGAGCTATGGCTACACCTTC. This gives the protein CASRRQSYGYTF. The chain links TRBV19 to TRBJ1-2; tentatively, D is TRBD1 (5 bases). V was pared by 6 bases and J by 4 bases, with 9 bases between. This CDR3 has 12 amino acids. Germline values: CDR1 LNHDA, CDR2 SQIVND (reference sequence).

The V and J genes are TRBV27 and TRBJ1-2; no clear D. The CDR3 extends over 14 amino acids. Trimming took off 5 bases at V and 1 base at J, with 11 bases between the two ends. Germline V gene data show CDR1 as MNHEY and CDR2 as SMNVEV (reference sequence). Written as DNA, the CDR3 is TGTGCCAGCAGTACAGCTAATATTAACTATGGCTACACCTTC. This translates into CASSTANINYGYTF.

The chain joins TRBV15 to TRBJ2-2; 8 bases are shared with TRBD1. Germline-derived CDR1 and CDR2 are LNHNV and YYDKDF (reference sequence). Losses at the gene ends were 6 bases for V and 2 bases for J; bases not matched to a gene: 2. This CDR3 has 14 residues. In DNA form, the CDR3 reads TGTGCCACCAGAGGGACAGGCAACACCGGGGAGCTGTTTTTT. Translation: CATRGTGNTGELFF. The full variable domain, rest sourced from reference TRBV15 and TRBJ2-2, is DAMVIQNPRYQVTQFGKPVTLSCSQTLNHNVMYWYQQKSSQAPKLLFHYYDKDFNNEADTPDNFQSRRPNTSFCFLDIRSPGLGDTAMYLCATRGTGNTGELFFGEGSRLTVL.

This chain connects TRBV29-1 to TRBJ2-7; D is possibly TRBD1 (6 bases). V lost 8 bases, J lost 4 bases, and 33 bases lay in between. The CDR3 sequence is 18 residues long. Germline V lookup: CDR1 SQVTM, CDR2 ANQGSEA. CDR3 sequence: CSKGVCARLASRGYEQYF. CDR3 nucleotide sequence: TGCAGCAAAGGCGTTTGTGCACGTTTAGCTTCCAGGGGTTACGAGCAGTACTTC.

The chain has TRBV19 and TRBJ2-2; D may be TRBD1 or TRBD2 (9 bases each). CDR1 is LNHDA and CDR2 is SQIVND in the germline V gene (reference sequence). CDR3 length: 17 residues. Trimming removed 9 bases at V and 3 bases at J, with 23 bases between. CDR3 coding DNA: TGTGCCAGCCAGGACAGGGGAGCTAGCGGGGACACCGGGGAGCTGTTTTTT. Protein product: CASQDRGASGDTGELFF.

The chain uses TRBV27 and TRBJ2-7; 11 bases align to TRBD1. The CDR3 totals 15 residues. CDR1 and CDR2 from the germline V gene are MNHEY and SMNVEV (reference sequence). Losses at the gene ends were 6 bases for V and 2 bases for J; bases not matched to a gene: 6. The CDR3 DNA follows: TGTGCCAGCAGGATCCCGGGACAGGGGGCCTACGAGCAGTACTTC. Translating it yields CASRIPGQGAYEQYF.

CDR3 sequence: CASSQGGSYEQYF. The CDR3 DNA is TGTGCCAGCAGCCAGGGCGGTAGCTACGAGCAGTACTTC. The rearrangement uses TRBV7-7 and TRBJ2-7; TRBD1 might be the D (5 bases). The CDR3 length is 13 residues. Germline V lookup: CDR1 SSHAT, CDR2 FNYEAQ (reference sequence). V lost 5 bases, J lost 3 bases, and 11 bases lay in between.

V usage is TRBV19 and J usage is TRBJ1-6; 8 bases are a match to TRBD1. V lost 3 bases to trimming and J lost 9 bases; unmatched junction nucleotides: 13. CDR1 and CDR2 (germline): LNHDA, SQIVND (reference sequence). The CDR3 extends over 17 amino acids. Written as DNA, the CDR3 is TGTGCCAGTAGTATTTGGCATGGACAGGGTCGGGTTTCACCCCTCCACTTT. Translated: CASSIWHGQGRVSPLHF. Drawing the rest from reference TRBV19 and TRBJ1-6, the complete variable domain is DGGITQSPKYLFRKEGQNVTLSCEQNLNHDAMYWYRQDPGQGLRLIYYSQIVNDFQKGDIAEGYSVSREKKESFPLTVTSAQKNPTAFYLCASSIWHGQGRVSPLHFGNGTRLTVT.

This clone came up a few times. The CDR3 DNA sequence: TGTGCCAGCAGTGCGACAGGGGGCCGTTTTACTGAAGCTTTCTTT. It codes for CASSATGGRFTEAFF. The chain carries TRBV6-4 and TRBJ1-1; 10 bases match TRBD1. Trimming removed 4 bases from V and 5 bases from J; junction bases left unmatched: 7. The CDR3 is 15 residues long. Germline V lookup: CDR1 MRHNA, CDR2 SNTAGT.

This chain links TRBV29-1 with TRBJ2-7, with D unclear. V lost 2 bases and J 0 bases, leaving 8 bases between the germline ends. The CDR3 has 13 amino acids. Germline V gene lookup returns CDR1 SQVTM and CDR2 ANQGSEA. In DNA form, the CDR3 reads TGCAGCGTTGAACATCCAGGCTCCTACGAGCAGTACTTC. Amino acids: CSVEHPGSYEQYF.

This clone was recorded at least ten times. The J gene is TRBJ1-4, the V gene TRBV5-4; 8 bases are a match to TRBD1. V dropped 4 bases and J dropped 8; count of bases not matched to a gene: 10. Looked up from germline, CDR1 is SGHNT and CDR2 is YYREEE (reference sequence). The CDR3 is made up of 15 amino acids. The DNA for the CDR3 is TGTGCCAGCAGCGATGGACAGGGCGCAGGAGAAAAACTGTTTTTT. It is translated as CASSDGQGAGEKLFF.

This chain connects TRBV4-3 to TRBJ2-1, with a possible D match to TRBD2 (7 bases). Trimming pared 1 base from V and 8 bases from J, leaving 12 bases between. Per germline, CDR1 LGHNA and CDR2 YSLEER. The CDR3 spans 14 residues. CDR3 sequence: CASSQGWGGDEQFF. The CDR3 region has the DNA TGCGCCAGCAGCCAAGGGTGGGGGGGCGATGAGCAGTTCTTC.

The CDR3 protein is CASSLRGGATSYEQYF. CDR3 DNA: TGTGCCAGCAGCCTTAGGGGGGGGGCCACCTCCTACGAGCAGTACTTC. V gene TRBV7-8 combines with J gene TRBJ2-7, with D possibly matching TRBD2 (7 bases). Germline CDR1 is SGHVS and CDR2 is FQNEAQ. Between the trimmed V and J ends, which lost 5 bases and 0 bases, there was a span of 17 bases. The CDR3 loop spans 16 amino acids.